This is a list of T cell receptor beta chains from one sample in a study of Tregs in tolerant kidney transplant recipients. Profiling relied on immunoSEQ multiplex PCR, and the TCRdb table lists in-frame clones only, not all of them. The sample carries approximately 260,000 clones, about 80% recorded once. Sequenced sample: CD4+ T cells from blood. These receptors were taken from a human donor in good health. The CDR3 runs from the conserved cysteine through the conserved F or W. The order of the fields is CDR3 length, V gene, J gene, D gene, clone size, CDR3 DNA, CDR3 protein. The D gene is left open where the match is weak. Rows may omit the clone size; those that give it use once, few, many or a size class.

CDR3 length: 13; V gene: TRBV14; J gene: TRBJ1-2; D gene: .; clone size: few; CDR3 DNA: TGTGCCAGCAGCCAATCCCAGGGGTTGGGCTACACCTTC; CDR3 protein: CASSQSQGLGYTF
CDR3 length: 16; V gene: TRBV19; J gene: TRBJ2-1; D gene: .; clone size: .; CDR3 DNA: TGTGCCAGTACCCTAGGACAGTCACCCTCCTACAATGAGCAGTTCTTC; CDR3 protein: CASTLGQSPSYNEQFF
CDR3 length: 12; V gene: TRBV6-7; J gene: TRBJ2-7; D gene: .; clone size: .; CDR3 DNA: TGTGCCAGCAGTTCCCGAACCTCCGAGCAGTACTTC; CDR3 protein: CASSSRTSEQYF
CDR3 length: 11; V gene: TRBV13; J gene: TRBJ2-3; D gene: .; clone size: .; CDR3 DNA: TGTGCCAGCAGCTTCCCAGATACGCAGTATTTT; CDR3 protein: CASSFPDTQYF
CDR3 length: 13; V gene: TRBV7-7; J gene: TRBJ2-5; D gene: .; clone size: .; CDR3 DNA: TGTGCCAGCAGCTGGAGGGATCAAGAGACCCAGTACTTC; CDR3 protein: CASSWRDQETQYF
CDR3 length: 17; V gene: TRBV9; J gene: TRBJ2-1; D gene: TRBD2; clone size: .; CDR3 DNA: TGTGCCAGCAGCGAGGGGACTAGCTTTTTTGGCGGCAATGAGCAGTTCTTC; CDR3 protein: CASSEGTSFFGGNEQFF
CDR3 length: 14; V gene: TRBV7-2; J gene: TRBJ1-2; D gene: .; clone size: .; CDR3 DNA: TGTGCCAGCAGCTTAAGGCGGCAGGGAGATGGCTACACCTTC; CDR3 protein: CASSLRRQGDGYTF
CDR3 length: 15; V gene: TRBV19; J gene: TRBJ1-3; D gene: .; clone size: .; CDR3 DNA: TGTGCCAGTAGTATAGATCGGGGTTCTGGAAACACCATATATTTT; CDR3 protein: CASSIDRGSGNTIYF
CDR3 length: 13; V gene: TRBV7-2; J gene: TRBJ2-1; D gene: .; clone size: .; CDR3 DNA: TGTGCCAGCGGTAGGTTGTCCTACAATGAGCAGTTCTTC; CDR3 protein: CASGRLSYNEQFF
CDR3 length: 14; V gene: TRBV30; J gene: TRBJ2-7; D gene: TRBD2; clone size: once; CDR3 DNA: TGTGCCTGGAGTCAACTCGGGACTACCTACGAGCAGTACTTC; CDR3 protein: CAWSQLGTTYEQYF
CDR3 length: 11; V gene: TRBV6-1; J gene: TRBJ1-1; D gene: TRBD1; clone size: .; CDR3 DNA: TGTGCCAGCACCGGTGACAGGGGGACGACATTT; CDR3 protein: CASTGDRGTTF
CDR3 length: 18; V gene: TRBV2; J gene: TRBJ2-3; D gene: TRBD2; clone size: .; CDR3 DNA: TGTGCCAGCAGTCCCGGGACTAGCGGGAGTAGTGGGACAGATACGCAGTATTTT; CDR3 protein: CASSPGTSGSSGTDTQYF
CDR3 length: 18; V gene: TRBV25-1; J gene: TRBJ1-2; D gene: .; clone size: once; CDR3 DNA: TGTGCCAGCAGTGAATGGGAAGGCCTACGAAGCCCTCTCTATGGCTACACCTTC; CDR3 protein: CASSEWEGLRSPLYGYTF
CDR3 length: 20; V gene: TRBV9; J gene: TRBJ2-6; D gene: TRBD1; clone size: .; CDR3 DNA: TGTGCCAGCAGCTACCGCCTCGGGGGACAGGGGGCGGGTGGGGCCAACGTCCTGACTTTC; CDR3 protein: CASSYRLGGQGAGGANVLTF
CDR3 length: 11; V gene: TRBV29-1; J gene: TRBJ1-2; D gene: .; clone size: .; CDR3 DNA: TGCAGCGTTGTGTCCGGGAGGGGCTACACCTTC; CDR3 protein: CSVVSGRGYTF
CDR3 length: 13; V gene: TRBV30; J gene: TRBJ1-2; D gene: .; clone size: .; CDR3 DNA: TGTGCCTGGACCCCGCCAGGGCTAGCCGGCTACACCTTC; CDR3 protein: CAWTPPGLAGYTF
CDR3 length: 14; V gene: TRBV30; J gene: TRBJ1-1; D gene: .; clone size: .; CDR3 DNA: TGTGCCTGGAGGGGCTATGACAGGAACACTGAAGCTTTCTTT; CDR3 protein: CAWRGYDRNTEAFF